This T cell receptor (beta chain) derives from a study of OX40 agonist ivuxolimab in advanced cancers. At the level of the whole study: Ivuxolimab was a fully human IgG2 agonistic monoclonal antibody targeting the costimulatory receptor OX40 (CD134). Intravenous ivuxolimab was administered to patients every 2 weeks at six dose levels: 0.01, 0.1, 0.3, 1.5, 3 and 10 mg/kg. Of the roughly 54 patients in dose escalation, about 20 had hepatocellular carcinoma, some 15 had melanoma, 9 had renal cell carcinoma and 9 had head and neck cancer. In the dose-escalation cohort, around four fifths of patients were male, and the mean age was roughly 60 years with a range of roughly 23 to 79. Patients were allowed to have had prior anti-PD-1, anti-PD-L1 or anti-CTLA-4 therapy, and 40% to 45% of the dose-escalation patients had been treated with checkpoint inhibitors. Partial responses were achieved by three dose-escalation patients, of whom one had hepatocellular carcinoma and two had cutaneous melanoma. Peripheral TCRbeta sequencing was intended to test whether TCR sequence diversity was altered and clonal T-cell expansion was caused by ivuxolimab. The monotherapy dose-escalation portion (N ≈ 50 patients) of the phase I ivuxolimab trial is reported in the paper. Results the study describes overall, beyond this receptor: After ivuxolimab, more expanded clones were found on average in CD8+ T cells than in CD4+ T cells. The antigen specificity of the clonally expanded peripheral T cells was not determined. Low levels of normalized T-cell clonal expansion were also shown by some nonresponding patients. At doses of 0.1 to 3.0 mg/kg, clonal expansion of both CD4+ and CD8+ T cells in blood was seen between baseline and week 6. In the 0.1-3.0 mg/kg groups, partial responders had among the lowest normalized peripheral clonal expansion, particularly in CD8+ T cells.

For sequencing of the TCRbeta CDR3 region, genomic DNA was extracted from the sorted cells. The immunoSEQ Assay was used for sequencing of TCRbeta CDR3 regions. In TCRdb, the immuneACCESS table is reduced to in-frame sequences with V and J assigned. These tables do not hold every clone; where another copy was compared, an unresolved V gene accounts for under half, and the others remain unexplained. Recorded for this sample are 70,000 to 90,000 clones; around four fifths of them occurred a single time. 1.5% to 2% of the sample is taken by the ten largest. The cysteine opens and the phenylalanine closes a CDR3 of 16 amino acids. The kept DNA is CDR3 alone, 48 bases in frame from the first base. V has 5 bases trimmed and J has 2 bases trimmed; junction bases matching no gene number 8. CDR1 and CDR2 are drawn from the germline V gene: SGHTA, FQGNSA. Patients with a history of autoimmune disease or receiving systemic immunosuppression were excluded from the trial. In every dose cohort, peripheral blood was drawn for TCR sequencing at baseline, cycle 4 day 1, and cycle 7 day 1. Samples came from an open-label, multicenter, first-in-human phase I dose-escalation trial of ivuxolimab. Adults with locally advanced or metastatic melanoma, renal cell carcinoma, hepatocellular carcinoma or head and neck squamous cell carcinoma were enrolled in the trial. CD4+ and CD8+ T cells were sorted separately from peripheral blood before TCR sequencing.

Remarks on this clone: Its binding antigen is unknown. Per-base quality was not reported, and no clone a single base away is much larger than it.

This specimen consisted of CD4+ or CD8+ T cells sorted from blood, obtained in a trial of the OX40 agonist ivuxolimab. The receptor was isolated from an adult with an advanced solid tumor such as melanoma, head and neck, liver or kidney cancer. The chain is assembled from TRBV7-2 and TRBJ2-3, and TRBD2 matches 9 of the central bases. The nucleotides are TGTGCCAGCAGCCCCTCTCTAGCGGGGTTCACAGATACGCAGTATTTT. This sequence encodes CASSPSLAGFTDTQYF.